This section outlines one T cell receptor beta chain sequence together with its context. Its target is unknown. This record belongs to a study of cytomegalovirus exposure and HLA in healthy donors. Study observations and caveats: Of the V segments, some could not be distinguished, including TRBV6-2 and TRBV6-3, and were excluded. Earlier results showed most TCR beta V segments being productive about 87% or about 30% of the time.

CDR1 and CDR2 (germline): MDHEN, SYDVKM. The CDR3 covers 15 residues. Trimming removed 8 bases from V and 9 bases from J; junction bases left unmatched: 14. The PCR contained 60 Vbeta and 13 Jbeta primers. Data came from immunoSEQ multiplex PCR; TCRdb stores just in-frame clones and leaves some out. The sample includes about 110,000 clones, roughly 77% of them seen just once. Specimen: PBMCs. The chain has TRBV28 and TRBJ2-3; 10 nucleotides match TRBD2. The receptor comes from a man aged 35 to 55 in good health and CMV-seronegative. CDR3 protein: CASVSGGAGVGTQYF. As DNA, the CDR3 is TGTGCCAGCGTAAGCGGGGGGGCCGGGGTTGGCACGCAGTATTTT. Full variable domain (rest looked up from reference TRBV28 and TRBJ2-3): DVKVTQSSRYLVKRTGEKVFLECVQDMDHENMFWYRQDPGLGLRLIYFSYDVKMKEKGDIPEGYSVSREKKERFSLILESASTNQTSMYLCASVSGGAGVGTQYFGPGTRLTVL.